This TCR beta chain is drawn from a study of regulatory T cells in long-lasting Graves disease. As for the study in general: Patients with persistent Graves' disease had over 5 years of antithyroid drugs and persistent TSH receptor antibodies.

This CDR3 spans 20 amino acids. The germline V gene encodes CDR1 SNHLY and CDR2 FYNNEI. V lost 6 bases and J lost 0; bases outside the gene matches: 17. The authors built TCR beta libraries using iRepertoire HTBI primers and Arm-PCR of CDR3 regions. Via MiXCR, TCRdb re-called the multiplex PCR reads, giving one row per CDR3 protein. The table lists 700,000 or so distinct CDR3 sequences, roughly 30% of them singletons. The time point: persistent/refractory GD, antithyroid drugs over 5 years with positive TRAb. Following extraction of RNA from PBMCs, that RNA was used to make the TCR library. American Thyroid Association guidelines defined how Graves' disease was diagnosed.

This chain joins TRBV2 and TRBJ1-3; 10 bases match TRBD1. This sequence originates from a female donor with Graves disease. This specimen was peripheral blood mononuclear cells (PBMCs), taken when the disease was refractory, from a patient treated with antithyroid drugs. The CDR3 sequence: CASSQLPQGQGIVSGNTIYF. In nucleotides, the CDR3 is TGTGCCAGCAGCCAACTCCCCCAGGGACAGGGGATTGTCTCTGGAAACACCATATATTTT. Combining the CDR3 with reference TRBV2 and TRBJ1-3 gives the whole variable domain EPEVTQTPSHQVTQMGQEVILRCVPISNHLYFYWYRQILGQKVEFLVSFYNNEISEKSEIFDDQFSVERPDGSNFTLKIRSTKLEDSAMYFCASSQLPQGQGIVSGNTIYFGEGSWLTVV.